The rows below give T cell receptor beta chains drawn from one sample of a study of shared T cell receptors in the human thymus. Here immunoSEQ multiplex PCR was the method, and the copy in TCRdb shows in-frame clones only, minus some. The table shows approximately 660,000 clones, with more than 75% occurring only once. These records were also assigned to another study, of human thymus T cells.

Material for sequencing was thymocytes. Receptors were obtained from a boy under two years old with a congenital heart defect. Each CDR3 is given with its conserved first and last residue. A D gene is named only where the DNA matches it firmly. The listing skips clone size in some rows; elsewhere it reads once, few, many or a size class.

j_gene: TRBJ2-2; abundance: -; d_gene: -; len: 18; v_gene: TRBV4-1; CDR3nt: TGCGCCAGCAGCCAAGTCAGCGCGGGACTCGCGGGCACCGGGGAGCTGTTTTTT; CDR3aa: CASSQVSAGLAGTGELFF
j_gene: TRBJ2-5; abundance: once; d_gene: TRBD1; len: 17; v_gene: TRBV14; CDR3nt: TGTGCCAGCAGCCAACTCCCGGCGCGGGACAGGACGGAGACCCAGTACTTC; CDR3aa: CASSQLPARDRTETQYF
j_gene: TRBJ2-1; abundance: -; d_gene: -; len: 17; v_gene: TRBV5-4; CDR3nt: TGTGCCAGCAGCTTAGGTCTAGCTACAAACTCCTACAATGAGCAGTTCTTC; CDR3aa: CASSLGLATNSYNEQFF
j_gene: TRBJ2-7; abundance: -; d_gene: TRBD1; len: 14; v_gene: TRBV4-3; CDR3nt: TGCGCCAGCAGCCAAGAGGACAGGTCCTACGAGCAGTACTTC; CDR3aa: CASSQEDRSYEQYF
j_gene: TRBJ2-1; abundance: -; d_gene: TRBD2; len: 14; v_gene: TRBV29-1; CDR3nt: TGCAGCGTTGGGGGGACTAGCGGGAGAAATGAGCAGTTCTTC; CDR3aa: CSVGGTSGRNEQFF
j_gene: TRBJ2-1; abundance: -; d_gene: TRBD2; len: 16; v_gene: TRBV4-1; CDR3nt: TGCGCCAGCAGCCCCCCCGTGACTAGCGGGACCAATGAGCAGTTCTTC; CDR3aa: CASSPPVTSGTNEQFF
j_gene: TRBJ1-2; abundance: -; d_gene: TRBD1; len: 16; v_gene: TRBV28; CDR3nt: TGTGCCAGCAGACTAGGCCGGGACAGGGAGTTTTATGGCTACACCTTC; CDR3aa: CASRLGRDREFYGYTF
j_gene: TRBJ2-1; abundance: few; d_gene: TRBD2; len: 13; v_gene: TRBV19; CDR3nt: TGTGCCTCCGGGACTAGCGGCTACAATGAGCAGTTCTTC; CDR3aa: CASGTSGYNEQFF
j_gene: TRBJ2-5; abundance: -; d_gene: -; len: 15; v_gene: TRBV27; CDR3nt: TGTGCCAGCAGTCAGAGGCTAGGAGGGGAAGAGACCCAGTACTTC; CDR3aa: CASSQRLGGEETQYF
j_gene: TRBJ2-3; abundance: -; d_gene: TRBD2; len: 15; v_gene: TRBV30; CDR3nt: TGTGCCTGGAAGGGGGGCGGGAGGGCCGCAGATACGCAGTATTTT; CDR3aa: CAWKGGGRAADTQYF
j_gene: TRBJ1-5; abundance: -; d_gene: -; len: 14; v_gene: TRBV6-6; CDR3nt: TGTGCCAGCAGCCGACCTGACAGGAGAGGACCCCAGCATTTT; CDR3aa: CASSRPDRRGPQHF
j_gene: TRBJ1-1; abundance: few; d_gene: -; len: 15; v_gene: TRBV28; CDR3nt: TGTGCCAGCAGTTTATGGCGGAGGGGACGGGCTGAAGCTTTCTTT; CDR3aa: CASSLWRRGRAEAFF
j_gene: TRBJ2-1; abundance: -; d_gene: -; len: 14; v_gene: TRBV6-4; CDR3nt: TGTGCCAGCCAAGGGAGCGCGTCGGGGTCGGAGCAGTTCTTC; CDR3aa: CASQGSASGSEQFF
j_gene: TRBJ2-7; abundance: -; d_gene: TRBD2; len: 16; v_gene: TRBV28; CDR3nt: TGTGCCAGCAGTAAACGGCTAGCGGGAGCTTTCCACGAGCAGTACTTC; CDR3aa: CASSKRLAGAFHEQYF
j_gene: TRBJ1-2; abundance: -; d_gene: -; len: 15; v_gene: TRBV6-1; CDR3nt: TGTGCCAGCATCGGAGCGGGACGGTGGCCCTATGGCTACACCTTC; CDR3aa: CASIGAGRWPYGYTF
j_gene: TRBJ2-1; abundance: -; d_gene: TRBD2; len: 14; v_gene: TRBV9; CDR3nt: TGTGCCAGCAGCCCCGGGAGGGTTAACAATGAGCAGTTCTTC; CDR3aa: CASSPGRVNNEQFF
j_gene: TRBJ2-1; abundance: -; d_gene: TRBD2; len: 15; v_gene: TRBV29-1; CDR3nt: TGCAGCGTTGGGGGGGACTACCCCGCCTACAATGAGCAGTTCTTC; CDR3aa: CSVGGDYPAYNEQFF
j_gene: TRBJ2-5; abundance: -; d_gene: -; len: 14; v_gene: TRBV4-1; CDR3nt: TGCGCCAGCAGCCAAGTACAGAACCAAGAGACCCAGTACTTC; CDR3aa: CASSQVQNQETQYF
j_gene: TRBJ1-2; abundance: -; d_gene: TRBD1; len: 14; v_gene: TRBV4-3; CDR3nt: TGCGCCAGCAGCCATAGGGGGCCCCGAGATGGCTACACCTTC; CDR3aa: CASSHRGPRDGYTF
j_gene: TRBJ1-4; abundance: -; d_gene: -; len: 16; v_gene: TRBV11-2; CDR3nt: TGTGCCAGCAGCTTAGAGCGGAGACTGGTTAATGAAAAACTGTTTTTT; CDR3aa: CASSLERRLVNEKLFF
j_gene: TRBJ2-3; abundance: -; d_gene: -; len: 15; v_gene: TRBV27; CDR3nt: TGTGCCAGCACCCTCCGCGGGACCCACACAGATACGCAGTATTTT; CDR3aa: CASTLRGTHTDTQYF
j_gene: TRBJ2-7; abundance: -; d_gene: TRBD2; len: 14; v_gene: TRBV7-8; CDR3nt: TGTGCCAGCAGTCCGGGACTAGCTTCCTACGAGCAGTACTTC; CDR3aa: CASSPGLASYEQYF
j_gene: TRBJ2-2; abundance: -; d_gene: TRBD2; len: 17; v_gene: TRBV27; CDR3nt: TGTGCCAGCAGTGCTAGCGGGAGGGGGAAGAACACCGGGGAGCTGTTTTTT; CDR3aa: CASSASGRGKNTGELFF
j_gene: TRBJ2-7; abundance: -; d_gene: TRBD1; len: 11; v_gene: TRBV25-1; CDR3nt: TGTGCCAGCCGGACAGGGGGCGAGCAGTACTTC; CDR3aa: CASRTGGEQYF
j_gene: TRBJ2-3; abundance: -; d_gene: TRBD1; len: 17; v_gene: TRBV7-2; CDR3nt: TGTGCCAGCAGCCACGGGGACAGGACTCGCGGAACAGATACGCAGTATTTT; CDR3aa: CASSHGDRTRGTDTQYF
j_gene: TRBJ1-2; abundance: -; d_gene: -; len: 14; v_gene: TRBV14; CDR3nt: TGTGCCAGCAGCCAAGGGGGCAGCTACTATGGCTACACCTTC; CDR3aa: CASSQGGSYYGYTF
j_gene: TRBJ2-3; abundance: -; d_gene: TRBD1; len: 16; v_gene: TRBV30; CDR3nt: TGTGCCTGGAGAGGAAGGGGTGGACAGGGGGACTATACGCAGTATTTT; CDR3aa: CAWRGRGGQGDYTQYF
j_gene: TRBJ2-2; abundance: -; d_gene: -; len: 15; v_gene: TRBV4-3; CDR3nt: TGCGCCAGCAGCCAAGATCAAGCAAACACCGGGGAGCTGTTTTTT; CDR3aa: CASSQDQANTGELFF
j_gene: TRBJ2-7; abundance: -; d_gene: TRBD1; len: 12; v_gene: TRBV29-1; CDR3nt: TGCAGCGTTGCGGGGACAGGGGGCGAGCAGTACTTC; CDR3aa: CSVAGTGGEQYF
j_gene: TRBJ2-2; abundance: -; d_gene: -; len: 13; v_gene: TRBV7-3; CDR3nt: TGTGCCAGCAGTACACAACTAGACGGGGAGCTGTTTTTT; CDR3aa: CASSTQLDGELFF
j_gene: TRBJ2-3; abundance: -; d_gene: TRBD2; len: 16; v_gene: TRBV5-4; CDR3nt: TGTGCCAGCAGCTTGGGGGGGACTAAACCAACAGATACGCAGTATTTT; CDR3aa: CASSLGGTKPTDTQYF
j_gene: TRBJ2-3; abundance: -; d_gene: TRBD2; len: 15; v_gene: TRBV7-9; CDR3nt: TGTGCCAGCAGCCAGCCGGGAGCGGGAGGGTCGGGGCAGTATTTT; CDR3aa: CASSQPGAGGSGQYF
j_gene: TRBJ2-3; abundance: -; d_gene: TRBD1; len: 17; v_gene: TRBV10-1; CDR3nt: TGCGCCAGCAGTGGAGCAGGGACAGGGGGCTCGACAGATACGCAGTATTTT; CDR3aa: CASSGAGTGGSTDTQYF
j_gene: TRBJ1-4; abundance: -; d_gene: -; len: 16; v_gene: TRBV14; CDR3nt: TGTGCCAGCAGCCAAGAAACAGGGATGGCTAATGAAAAACTGTTTTTT; CDR3aa: CASSQETGMANEKLFF
j_gene: TRBJ2-1; abundance: -; d_gene: -; len: 15; v_gene: TRBV7-9; CDR3nt: TGTGCCAGCAGCGACCGAGCGGCCCCCCACCCCGAGCAGTTCTTC; CDR3aa: CASSDRAAPHPEQFF
j_gene: TRBJ1-1; abundance: -; d_gene: -; len: 14; v_gene: TRBV6-5; CDR3nt: TGTGCCAGCAGTTGGACGGCCCGGGGAACTGAAGCTTTCTTT; CDR3aa: CASSWTARGTEAFF
j_gene: TRBJ2-2; abundance: -; d_gene: TRBD1; len: 17; v_gene: TRBV18; CDR3nt: TGTGCCAGCTCACCGAGGGACAGGGCCCGTAGGGCAGGGGAGCTGTTTTTT; CDR3aa: CASSPRDRARRAGELFF
j_gene: TRBJ2-3; abundance: -; d_gene: TRBD1; len: 18; v_gene: TRBV27; CDR3nt: TGTGCCAGCAGTTTAAGGCGGCGCCGACAGGGGGGGACAGATACGCAGTATTTT; CDR3aa: CASSLRRRRQGGTDTQYF
j_gene: TRBJ2-1; abundance: -; d_gene: -; len: 13; v_gene: TRBV29-1; CDR3nt: TGCAGCGCCCTAGCGAGACCTTACAATGAGCAGTTCTTC; CDR3aa: CSALARPYNEQFF
j_gene: TRBJ2-7; abundance: once; d_gene: TRBD2; len: 15; v_gene: TRBV5-4; CDR3nt: TGTGCCAGCAGCCCGGGACTAGCCAGAGTTAACGAGCAGTACTTC; CDR3aa: CASSPGLARVNEQYF
j_gene: TRBJ2-2; abundance: -; d_gene: -; len: 14; v_gene: TRBV6-5; CDR3nt: TGTGCCAGCAGCCCCGACAGATTCACCGGGGAGCTGTTTTTT; CDR3aa: CASSPDRFTGELFF
j_gene: TRBJ2-7; abundance: few; d_gene: TRBD2; len: 15; v_gene: TRBV4-2; CDR3nt: TGTGCCAGCGGACCGGGACTAGCGGGAATGCACGAGCAGTACTTC; CDR3aa: CASGPGLAGMHEQYF
j_gene: TRBJ1-4; abundance: -; d_gene: -; len: 15; v_gene: TRBV28; CDR3nt: TGTGCCACCCGCGGGGTTATGAAAGGAGTGGGCAAACTGTTTTTT; CDR3aa: CATRGVMKGVGKLFF
j_gene: TRBJ2-7; abundance: -; d_gene: TRBD2; len: 18; v_gene: TRBV28; CDR3nt: TGTGCCAGCAGGAACAAACTCCCTGGGGCGGGAGGGTACTACGAGCAGTACTTC; CDR3aa: CASRNKLPGAGGYYEQYF
j_gene: TRBJ2-7; abundance: -; d_gene: TRBD2; len: 15; v_gene: TRBV4-1; CDR3nt: TGCGCCAGCAGCCAAGCTCTAGCGGGAGGTAACGAGCAGTACTTC; CDR3aa: CASSQALAGGNEQYF
j_gene: TRBJ2-5; abundance: -; d_gene: -; len: 16; v_gene: TRBV6-1; CDR3nt: TGTGCCAGCAGTGAGATAACTAAACCGGACCAAGAGACCCAGTACTTC; CDR3aa: CASSEITKPDQETQYF
j_gene: TRBJ2-1; abundance: -; d_gene: -; len: 11; v_gene: TRBV5-6; CDR3nt: TGTGCCAGCAGCTTAATAAATGAGCAGTTCTTC; CDR3aa: CASSLINEQFF
j_gene: TRBJ2-7; abundance: -; d_gene: TRBD2; len: 14; v_gene: TRBV10-3; CDR3nt: TGTGCCATCAGGCGACTAGCGGGAGCCGACGAGCAGTACTTC; CDR3aa: CAIRRLAGADEQYF
j_gene: TRBJ1-2; abundance: -; d_gene: TRBD1; len: 14; v_gene: TRBV9; CDR3nt: TGTGCCAGCAGCGTGACAGGGGTCGGCTATGGCTACACCTTC; CDR3aa: CASSVTGVGYGYTF
j_gene: TRBJ1-1; abundance: once; d_gene: TRBD1; len: 14; v_gene: TRBV7-9; CDR3nt: TGTGCCAGCAGTGCAGGGGGCGCGTGCACTGAAGCTTTCTTT; CDR3aa: CASSAGGACTEAFF
j_gene: TRBJ2-5; abundance: -; d_gene: -; len: 17; v_gene: TRBV5-4; CDR3nt: TGTGCCAGCAGCCCGGCCGCAGGGCGCCGAGGAGCAGAGACCCAGTACTTC; CDR3aa: CASSPAAGRRGAETQYF
j_gene: TRBJ2-2; abundance: -; d_gene: -; len: 17; v_gene: TRBV28; CDR3nt: TGTGCCAGCAGGTTAGAGGGACATCCGGGGGGCACCGGGGAGCTGTTTTTT; CDR3aa: CASRLEGHPGGTGELFF
j_gene: TRBJ2-1; abundance: -; d_gene: -; len: 15; v_gene: TRBV5-4; CDR3nt: TGTGCCAGCAGGACCGGTCCCGGCGCTAGCAATGAGCAGTTCTTC; CDR3aa: CASRTGPGASNEQFF
j_gene: TRBJ1-1; abundance: few; d_gene: -; len: 15; v_gene: TRBV6-5; CDR3nt: TGTGCCAGCAGTTACGGGGCCCAGGAGAACACTGAAGCTTTCTTT; CDR3aa: CASSYGAQENTEAFF
j_gene: TRBJ2-2; abundance: -; d_gene: TRBD1; len: 16; v_gene: TRBV27; CDR3nt: TGTGCCAGCAGTGCATCCGGGACAGCGAACACCGGGGAGCTGTTTTTT; CDR3aa: CASSASGTANTGELFF